This entry lists 16 T cell receptor beta chains sequenced from one sample in a study of shared clonotypes between healthy human individuals. Clones were read by immunoSEQ multiplex PCR, and TCRdb kept only the in-frame ones, dropping some. This table has around 700,000 clones, roughly 70% appearing once. Source material: memory CD4+ T cells sorted from blood. Subset reported: CD45RA-negative fraction. The receptors were sampled from a woman aged 25 to 45 in good health.

V usage is TRBV7-8 and J usage is TRBJ2-7; 8 positions agree with TRBD2. CDR1 is SGHVS, CDR2 FQNEAQ, per germline. Trimming took 4 bases from V and 3 from J; bases not matched to a gene: 8. The CDR3 spans 15 residues. CDR3 nucleotides: TGTGCCAGCAGCTACCGGACTAGCCCCTACTACGAGCAGTACTTC. Translating it yields CASSYRTSPYYEQYF.

The CDR3 spells CASSYGRSSYEQYF. The CDR3 region has the DNA TGTGCCAGCAGTTACGGCAGGAGCTCCTACGAGCAGTACTTC. V gene TRBV6-5 combines with J gene TRBJ2-7; unclear D gene. This CDR3 has 14 amino acids. CDR1 is MNHEY, CDR2 SVGAGI, per germline. Trimming removed 2 bases from V and 0 bases from J, with 8 bases in between.

The rearrangement uses TRBV28 and TRBJ1-2; D possibly corresponds to TRBD1 (6 bases). The CDR3 runs to 13 residues. Germline V gene sequence: CDR1 MDHEN, CDR2 SYDVKM. V was pared by 6 bases and J by 5 bases, with 13 bases between. The CDR3 DNA is TGTGCCAGCAGCCGCGAAACAGGGTATGGCTACACCTTC. Translating gives CASSRETGYGYTF.

The chain joins TRBV7-2 to TRBJ2-7; TRBD2 is a possible D gene (6 bases). This CDR3 has 16 residues. V was clipped by 5 bases and J by 2 bases, with 19 bases between them. Germline loops: CDR1 SGHTA, CDR2 FQGNSA. This CDR3 is CASSPIRGTDAYEQYF. CDR3 sequence (DNA): TGTGCCAGCAGCCCAATCCGGGGGACGGACGCCTACGAGCAGTACTTC.

This chain joins TRBV5-1 and TRBJ1-1; D call uncertain. Germline CDR1 SGHRS, CDR2 YFSETQ. This CDR3 is 14 amino acids long. Trimming cost V 4 bases and J 1 base, with 11 bases left between them. CDR3 protein: CASSRRAGNTEAFF. CDR3 coding DNA: TGCGCCAGCAGCCGCCGCGCTGGGAACACTGAAGCTTTCTTT.

The V gene is TRBV5-5, the J gene TRBJ2-5; no clear D gene. Germline lookup yields CDR1 SGHKS and CDR2 YYEKEE (reference sequence). Deletions cut 1 base from V and 7 bases from J, with 5 bases between. CDR3 length: 11 residues. CDR3 sequence: CASSLSGTQYF. The CDR3, as DNA: TGTGCCAGCAGCTTGTCCGGGACCCAGTACTTC.

The chain combines TRBV18 with TRBJ1-5; no definite D call. Germline V gene sequence: CDR1 KGHSH, CDR2 LQKENI. V gave up 2 bases and J gave up 7 bases, with 9 bases separating them. The CDR3 is 13 residues long. The CDR3 protein is CASSPGEQQPQHF. CDR3 DNA sequence: TGTGCCAGCTCACCAGGGGAGCAACAGCCCCAGCATTTT.

This rearrangement joins TRBV27 to TRBJ1-3; D is perhaps TRBD1 (6 bases). The V end was cut by 4 bases, the J end by 3 bases, with 13 bases between. CDR1 is MNHEY and CDR2 is SMNVEV in the germline V gene (reference sequence). CDR3 length equals 15 residues. The CDR3 bases are TGTGCCAGCAGTTCCTGGGGGGCTGTTGGAAACACCATATATTTT. Protein sequence: CASSSWGAVGNTIYF.

This clone showed up just a few times. The chain employs TRBV5-1 and TRBJ2-1; maybe TRBD2 (7 bases). This CDR3 is 16 amino acids long. V lost 3 bases to trimming and J lost 8 bases, with 21 bases between them. The germline CDR1 and CDR2 sequences are SGHRS and YFSETQ. The DNA for the CDR3 is TGCGCCAGCAGCTCCCTAGGGGGGAGGGCCATCGATGAGCAGTTCTTC. This gives the protein CASSSLGGRAIDEQFF.

The chain employs TRBV5-4 and TRBJ2-1; 12 nucleotides agree with TRBD2. This CDR3 contains 20 residues. Looked up from germline, CDR1 is SGHNT and CDR2 is YYREEE (reference sequence). V gave up 4 bases and J gave up 0 bases; unmatched junction bases: 14. The DNA of the CDR3 is TGTGCCAGCAGCAAGAGGCCCGGGACTAGCGGGCAGAGCTCCTACAATGAGCAGTTCTTC. Translation: CASSKRPGTSGQSSYNEQFF.

This chain links TRBV5-1 with TRBJ2-1; 13 positions agree with TRBD2. Germline CDR1 is SGHRS and CDR2 is YFSETQ. Trimming cost V 2 bases and J 6 bases; bases outside gene matches: 2. This CDR3 comprises 15 residues. The CDR3 sequence is CASSLWTSGSNEQFF. CDR3 in DNA: TGCGCCAGCAGCTTATGGACTAGCGGGAGCAATGAGCAGTTCTTC.

The chain's CDR3 is CASSLVRVTGELFF. In nucleotides, the CDR3 is TGTGCCAGCAGCTTAGTTCGCGTCACCGGGGAGCTGTTTTTT. The chain joins TRBV7-8 to TRBJ2-2; no definite D call. V dropped 1 base and J dropped 4 bases, with 7 bases sitting between them. The germline CDR1 and CDR2 sequences are SGHVS and FQNEAQ. This CDR3 has 14 residues.

This clone was seen only a few times. The chain links TRBV27 to TRBJ2-2, with a tentative D call TRBD2 (6 bases). Germline V lookup: CDR1 MNHEY, CDR2 SMNVEV (reference sequence). The V and J ends lost 5 bases and 6 bases respectively, with 16 bases between them. This CDR3 region has 15 residues. The CDR3 is CASSGDRLGSGELFF. CDR3 sequence (DNA): TGTGCCAGCAGTGGGGACCGACTAGGGTCCGGGGAGCTGTTTTTT.

The chain carries TRBV5-4 and TRBJ1-1; the match to TRBD1 covers 8 bases. V was clipped by 3 bases and J by 5 bases; unmatched bases: 3. This CDR3 is built from 13 residues. Germline V gene sequence: CDR1 SGHNT, CDR2 YYREEE (reference sequence). CDR3 DNA: TGTGCCAGCAGCTACAGGGGGAATACTGAAGCTTTCTTT. Protein product: CASSYRGNTEAFF.

The rearrangement uses TRBV4-2 and TRBJ1-5; 8 bases line up with TRBD1. Germline lookup yields CDR1 LGHNA and CDR2 YNFKEQ. The CDR3 extends over 16 amino acids. V trimming: 2 bases; J trimming: 4 bases; junction bases outside the gene matches: 7. The CDR3 sequence is CASSQTQTGVNQPQHF. The CDR3 region has the DNA TGTGCCAGCAGCCAAACCCAGACAGGGGTTAATCAGCCCCAGCATTTT.

The rearrangement links TRBV6-1 to TRBJ1-2; D unclear. Between the trimmed V and J ends, which lost 4 bases and 8 bases, there was a span of 14 bases. Germline V CDR1 and CDR2: MNHNS, SASEGT. The CDR3 extends over 13 amino acids. CDR3: CASSAEQFLGYTF. For the CDR3, the DNA is TGTGCCAGCAGTGCCGAACAATTCTTGGGCTACACCTTC.